Given below is one T cell receptor (beta chain) in context. Participants, 18 to 89 years old, spanned fewer than 30 US areas. Participants' reported clinical history set cohort assignment. Shortly before study entry, within 2 weeks, exposed participants had met a COVID-19 case. The sample belongs to a study of blood T cell repertoires in COVID-19. Clones were sequenced by immunoSEQ multiplex PCR, and TCRdb holds only the in-frame ones, with some missing. Here the sample spans under 250,000 clones, 83% being singletons. V dropped 6 bases and J dropped 5; count of bases not matched to a gene: 7. Germline assignment: CDR1 LNHDA and CDR2 SQIVND (reference sequence). The CDR3 sequence is 14 residues long.

The sample taken for sequencing was PBMCs or T cells enriched from blood (not recorded which). This TCR came from a woman between 50 and 59 years old who had been exposed to COVID-19. The J gene is TRBJ1-5, the V gene TRBV19; 7 bases are a match to TRBD1. In DNA, the CDR3 is TGTGCCAGTAGCCGGGGACAGCATTATCAGCCCCAGCATTTT. Its translation is CASSRGQHYQPQHF.